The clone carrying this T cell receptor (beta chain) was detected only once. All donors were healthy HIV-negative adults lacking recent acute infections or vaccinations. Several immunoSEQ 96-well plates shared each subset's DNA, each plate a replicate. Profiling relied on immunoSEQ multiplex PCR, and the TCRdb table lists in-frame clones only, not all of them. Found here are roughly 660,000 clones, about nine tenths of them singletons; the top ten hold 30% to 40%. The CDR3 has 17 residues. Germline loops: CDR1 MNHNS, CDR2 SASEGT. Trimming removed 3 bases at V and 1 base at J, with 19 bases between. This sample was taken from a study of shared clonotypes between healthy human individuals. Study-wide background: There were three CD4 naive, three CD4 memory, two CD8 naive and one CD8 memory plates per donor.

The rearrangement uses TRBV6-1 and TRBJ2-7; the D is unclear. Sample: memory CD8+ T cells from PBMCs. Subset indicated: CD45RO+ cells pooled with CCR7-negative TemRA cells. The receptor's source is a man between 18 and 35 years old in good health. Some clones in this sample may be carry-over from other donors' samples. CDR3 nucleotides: TGTGCCAGCAGTGATTTGGACGTTTCCGGATCTTCCTACGAGCAGTACTTC. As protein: CASSDLDVSGSSYEQYF.